The clone carrying this T cell receptor (beta chain) is a singleton in its sample. The sample comes from a study of pediatric ulcerative colitis. Per the germline V gene, CDR1 is LNHNV and CDR2 is YYDKDF (reference sequence). CDR3 length: 15 amino acids. Trimming stripped 5 bases from V and 1 base from J, with 9 bases between. Sequencing was performed with immunoSEQ multiplex PCR; in TCRdb, only in-frame clones are kept and a portion is missing. The sample consists of 55,000 to 80,000 clones, 77% of them appearing once. Sequences were obtained from blood. This TCR was sampled from a boy aged 5-17 years with moderate ulcerative colitis. V usage is TRBV15 and J usage is TRBJ2-6; maybe TRBD1 (5 bases). The DNA for the CDR3 is TGTGCCACCAGCGAACAGGCTTCTGGGGCCAACGTCCTGACTTTC. Protein: CATSEQASGANVLTF.